Listed here are 15 T cell receptor beta chains from one sample, sequenced in a study of PD-L1 blockade in urothelial cancer. Assay used: immunoSEQ multiplex PCR; TCRdb lists only in-frame clones, some missing. Seen here are around 120,000 clones, approximately 85% observed once, and the top ten hold 2% to 3%. The material sequenced was PBMCs, taken around atezolizumab (anti-PD-L1) treatment. The receptors originated from a man aged 45-65 years with urothelial cancer.

The chain links TRBV14 to TRBJ2-3; 14 bases are a match to TRBD2. The CDR3 covers 18 residues. CDR1 and CDR2 from the germline V gene are SGHDN and FVKESK. Germline trimming cut 1 base from V and 5 bases from J; bases unmatched to any gene: 8. The CDR3 DNA is TGTGCCAGCAGCCAAGGGGCCCCGGGACTAGCGGGAGTAGATACGCAGTATTTT. This sequence encodes CASSQGAPGLAGVDTQYF. The complete variable domain, with remaining parts taken from reference TRBV14 and TRBJ2-3, reads EAGVTQFPSHSVIEKGQTVTLRCDPISGHDNLYWYRRVMGKEIKFLLHFVKESKQDESGMPNNRFLAERTGGTYSTLKVQPAELEDSGVYFCASSQGAPGLAGVDTQYFGPGTRLTVL.

The chain uses TRBV5-4 and TRBJ2-5, with 8 nucleotides matching TRBD2. CDR3 length: 18 residues. Unmatched junction bases numbered 18, after V lost 4 bases and J lost 4 bases. The germline V gene has CDR1 SGHNT and CDR2 YYREEE (reference sequence). The CDR3 loop is CASSQGGTSGGLRETQYF. The DNA of the CDR3 is TGTGCCAGCAGCCAGGGAGGTACAAGCGGGGGCCTACGAGAGACCCAGTACTTC.

This chain joins TRBV5-1 and TRBJ1-5; 10 nucleotides line up with TRBD1. CDR1 and CDR2 (germline): SGHRS, YFSETQ. V lost 4 bases to trimming and J lost 7 bases; unmatched junction nucleotides: 5. The CDR3 loop spans 14 amino acids. The CDR3 loop reads CASSPGTGEQPQHF. CDR3 bases: TGCGCCAGCAGCCCAGGGACAGGGGAGCAGCCCCAGCATTTT.

The chain has TRBV15 and TRBJ2-1; TRBD2 agrees at 8 bases. Germline CDR1 and CDR2: LNHNV and YYDKDF (reference sequence). The CDR3 runs to 18 residues. The V segment lost 3 bases and the J segment 0 bases; nucleotides outside the gene matches: 10. This chain's CDR3 is CATSRKAAGGSSYNEQFF. The DNA for the CDR3 is TGTGCCACCAGCAGGAAGGCGGCGGGGGGTAGCTCCTACAATGAGCAGTTCTTC.

This clone was seen a single time. The genes are TRBV9 and TRBJ2-3; D is unresolved. The CDR3 consists of 13 residues. Per germline, CDR1 SGDLS and CDR2 YYNGEE. Trimming cost V 4 bases and J 5 bases, with 11 bases left between them. CDR3 amino acids: CASSTYTGDTQYF. CDR3 bases: TGTGCCAGCAGCACCTATACGGGAGATACGCAGTATTTT.

The genes are TRBV10-2 and TRBJ2-7; 7 bases are a match to TRBD1. CDR1 WSHSY and CDR2 SAAADI come from the germline V gene. The CDR3 runs 14 residues. V lost 3 bases, J lost 2 bases, and 4 bases stayed unmatched. CDR3 amino acids: CASSDWDRAYEQYF. In DNA form, the CDR3 reads TGCGCCAGCAGTGACTGGGACAGAGCCTACGAGCAGTACTTC.

This chain links TRBV28 with TRBJ2-7; 7 nucleotides match TRBD2. Germline CDR1 reads MDHEN; CDR2 reads SYDVKM. The CDR3 loop spans 15 amino acids. With 6 bases clipped from V and 4 bases from J, the junction kept 12 bases outside the gene matches. In DNA, the CDR3 is TGTGCCAGCAGGCCATCGAGCGGGGCGCAATACGAGCAGTACTTC. Encoded protein: CASRPSSGAQYEQYF.

This rearrangement joins TRBV30 to TRBJ2-3; D not resolved. The CDR3 consists of 13 residues. Germline V gene sequence: CDR1 GTSNPN, CDR2 SVGIG (reference sequence). V was trimmed by 0 bases and J by 4 bases, leaving 8 bases between them. The CDR3 protein is CAWSVLVPDTQYF. The CDR3 region has the DNA TGTGCCTGGAGTGTATTAGTACCAGATACGCAGTATTTT.

This clone was recorded only once. The chain couples TRBV7-3 to TRBJ1-2, with D perhaps matching TRBD1 (6 bases). Germline V gives CDR1 SGHTA, CDR2 FQGTGA. The CDR3 is made up of 15 amino acids. With 5 bases removed from V and 8 bases from J, the gap between germline ends came to 21 bases. Here the CDR3 reads CASSPSATGQGGYTF. In DNA, the CDR3 is TGTGCCAGCAGCCCTTCCGCCACAGGGCAGGGGGGCTACACCTTC.

This clone was counted a few times. The J gene is TRBJ1-2, the V gene TRBV7-8, with 10 bases identical to TRBD1. Germline V gene data show CDR1 as SGHVS and CDR2 as FQNEAQ. J gave up 7 bases and V 5 bases, and 7 bases lay outside the gene matches. This CDR3 has 14 residues. The CDR3 protein is CASSEDRGLFGYTF. The CDR3 nucleotides are TGTGCCAGCAGCGAAGACAGGGGGCTTTTTGGCTACACCTTC.

This clone appeared a few times. This chain connects TRBV4-2 to TRBJ1-5; D is perhaps TRBD1 (5 bases). Germline V gives CDR1 LGHNA, CDR2 YNFKEQ. CDR3 length equals 13 residues. V was cut by 2 bases and J by 9 bases, with 11 bases left in between. The CDR3 nucleotides are TGTGCCAGCAGCCAAAGTCAGGGCCCGCCCCAGCATTTT. It specifies CASSQSQGPPQHF.

V is TRBV30 and J is TRBJ1-3, with no clear D. Looked up from germline, CDR1 is GTSNPN and CDR2 is SVGIG (reference sequence). This CDR3 contains 13 residues. V gave up 5 bases and J gave up 4 bases, with 12 bases separating them. The CDR3 protein is CAWGSGVGNTIYF. The CDR3, as DNA: TGTGCCTGGGGGAGTGGGGTCGGAAACACCATATATTTT.

The V and J genes are TRBV30 and TRBJ1-5; D may be TRBD1 (6 bases). Trimming pared 2 bases from V and 4 bases from J, leaving 15 bases between. The CDR3 covers 15 residues. In germline, CDR1 is GTSNPN, CDR2 SVGIG (reference sequence). This chain's CDR3 is CAWSTSRGWNQPQHF. The CDR3 nucleotides are TGTGCCTGGAGTACCTCCAGGGGATGGAATCAGCCCCAGCATTTT.

On this clone: Other DNA sequences of this sample code for an identical CDR3. The chain has TRBV11-3 and TRBJ2-3; 10 nucleotides match TRBD2. CDR1 SGHNT and CDR2 YENEEA come from the germline V gene. J gave up 2 bases and V 5 bases, and 4 bases lay outside the gene matches. This CDR3 is 15 amino acids long. CDR3 sequence: CASSVGTSDTDTQYF. The CDR3, as DNA: TGTGCCAGCAGCGTAGGGACTAGCGACACAGATACGCAGTATTTT.

The genes are TRBV25-1 and TRBJ1-4; a possible D gene is TRBD1 (6 bases). The CDR3 sequence is 14 residues long. Looked up from germline, CDR1 is MGHDK and CDR2 is SYGVNS. With 8 bases removed from V and 5 bases from J, the gap between germline ends came to 15 bases. The CDR3 bases are TGTGCCAGCCGGCAGACAGGACAAAATGAAAAACTGTTTTTT. Encoded protein: CASRQTGQNEKLFF.